The present TCR beta chain was sequenced within a study of cytomegalovirus exposure and HLA in healthy donors. Study-level background: Early on, a data release was issued that held roughly 86 million unique TCRs from HLA-typed donors. Study-level points and caveats: Near-uniform donor sequencing depth was presumed by presence/absence analyses. The only immune exposure information that was available was CMV serostatus. Investigators reported 164 TCR beta chains as tied to cytomegalovirus.

The PCR was carried out with 60 Vbeta primers and 13 Jbeta primers. Here immunoSEQ multiplex PCR was the method, and the copy in TCRdb shows in-frame clones only, minus some. The sample has about 190,000 clones; approximately 85% are singletons. The CDR3 consists of 14 residues. The V segment lost 0 bases and the J segment 4 bases; nucleotides outside the gene matches: 3. CDR1 is SGHRS, CDR2 YFSETQ, per germline. With respect to this clone: Its specificity is not known.

This sequence was found in a man aged 18 to 29 in good health and CMV-seronegative. Sequenced sample: PBMCs. The chain has TRBV5-1 and TRBJ2-5; TRBD2 matches at 7 bases. CDR3 nucleotides: TGCGCCAGCAGCTTGGGGACTAGGCGAGAGACCCAGTACTTC. Translation gives CASSLGTRRETQYF.